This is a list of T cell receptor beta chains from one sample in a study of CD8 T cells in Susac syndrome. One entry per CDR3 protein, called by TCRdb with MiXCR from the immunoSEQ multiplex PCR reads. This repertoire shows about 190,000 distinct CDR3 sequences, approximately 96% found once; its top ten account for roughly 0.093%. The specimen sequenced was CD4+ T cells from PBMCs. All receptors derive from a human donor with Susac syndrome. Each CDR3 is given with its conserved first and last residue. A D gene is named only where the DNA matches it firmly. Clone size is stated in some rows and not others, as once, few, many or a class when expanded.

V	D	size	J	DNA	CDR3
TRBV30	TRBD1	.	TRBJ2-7	TGTGCCGGGGGACAGGGCCCCTACGAGCAGTACTTC	CAGGQGPYEQYF
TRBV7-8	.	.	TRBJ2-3	TGTGCCAGCAGCCCGCGGCCCCGTGCTAGCACAGATACGCAGTATTTT	CASSPRPRASTDTQYF
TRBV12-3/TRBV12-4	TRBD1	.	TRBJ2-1	TGTGCCAGCAGGGGGACAGGGGTTTCTGTTGAGCAGTTCTTC	CASRGTGVSVEQFF
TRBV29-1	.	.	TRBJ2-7	TGCAGCGTTGAAGGTACCCTGAAGGAACCCTACGAGCAGTACTTC	CSVEGTLKEPYEQYF
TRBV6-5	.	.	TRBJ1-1	TGTGCCAGCAGGGGGTGGGGGCAACTGAACACTGAAGCTTTCTTT	CASRGWGQLNTEAFF
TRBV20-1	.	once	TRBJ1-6	TGCAGTGCCGCGGGCGGCACAGTTGGATCACCCCTCCACTTT	CSAAGGTVGSPLHF
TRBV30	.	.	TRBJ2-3	TGTGCCTGGACCCCGAAGGGTGCGGGTAGCACAGATACGCAGTATTTT	CAWTPKGAGSTDTQYF
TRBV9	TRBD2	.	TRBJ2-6	TGTGCCAGCAGCGTAGGTAGCGGGACCTTCTCTGGGGCCAACGTCCTGACTTTC	CASSVGSGTFSGANVLTF
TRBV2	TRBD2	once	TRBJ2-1	TGTGCCAGCAGCTTTAGCGGGGGGCGTTACAATGAGCAGTTCTTC	CASSFSGGRYNEQFF
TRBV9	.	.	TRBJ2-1	TGTGCCAGCAGCGAGGGGCCCTCCGCTAGTGAGCAGTTCTTC	CASSEGPSASEQFF
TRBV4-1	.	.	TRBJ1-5	TGCGCCAGCAGCCAGACTTCGGCGGGGTATAGCAATCAGCCCCAGCATTTT	CASSQTSAGYSNQPQHF
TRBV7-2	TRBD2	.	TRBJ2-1	TGTGCCAGCAGCCCGGGGGGACTAGCGGGGGGGCTCAGTGAGCAGTTCTTC	CASSPGGLAGGLSEQFF
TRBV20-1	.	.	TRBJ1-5	TGCAGTGCTAGGACACGCAATAGCAATCAGCCCCAGCATTTT	CSARTRNSNQPQHF
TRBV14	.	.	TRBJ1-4	TGTGCCAGCAGCCGTGGCGCAGGGCGAGGTGAAAAACTGTTTTTT	CASSRGAGRGEKLFF
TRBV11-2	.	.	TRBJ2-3	TGTGCCAGCAGCTGGGCGACAGGCACAGATACGCAGTATTTT	CASSWATGTDTQYF
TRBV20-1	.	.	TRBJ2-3	TGCAGTGCCCCTGCGCCGCGACGGGGCACAGATACGCAGTATTTT	CSAPAPRRGTDTQYF
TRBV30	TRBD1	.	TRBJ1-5	TGTGCCTGGAGTGTGCCCCCCACCGACAGGGCACGCAATCAGCCCCAGCATTTT	CAWSVPPTDRARNQPQHF
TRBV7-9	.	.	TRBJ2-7	TGTGCCAGCAGCTTAGCGGACGTAGAGCAGTACTTC	CASSLADVEQYF
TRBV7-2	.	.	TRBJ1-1	TGTGCCAGCAGCGCATTTTCCTTGGGAACTGAAGCTTTCTTT	CASSAFSLGTEAFF
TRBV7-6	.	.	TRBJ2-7	TGTGCCAGCAGCTTAAGGGCAGGGAACGAGCAGTACTTC	CASSLRAGNEQYF
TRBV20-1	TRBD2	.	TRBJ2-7	TGCAGTGCTAGAGAAGTCGCGGGGGGGCTAAGGGACTACGAGCAGTACTTC	CSAREVAGGLRDYEQYF
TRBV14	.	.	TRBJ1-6	TGTGCCAGCAGCCAAGGAGGGGGCTATAATTCACCCCTCCACTTT	CASSQGGGYNSPLHF
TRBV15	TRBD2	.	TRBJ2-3	TGTGCCACCAGTCCAAGCGGGGGGACAGATACGCAGTATTTT	CATSPSGGTDTQYF
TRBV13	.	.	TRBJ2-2	TGTGCCAGCAGCCCCAACAGGGAAGAAATGGACACCGGGGAGCTGTTTTTT	CASSPNREEMDTGELFF
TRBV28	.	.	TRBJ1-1	TGTGCCAGCAGTTTAATGCCGGGCGCTGAAGCTTTCTTT	CASSLMPGAEAFF
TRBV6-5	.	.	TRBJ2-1	TGTGCCAGCAGTTACTCGACCACAGGCCCGAACAATGAGCAGTTCTTC	CASSYSTTGPNNEQFF
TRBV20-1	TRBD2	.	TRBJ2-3	TGCAGTGCTAGGTCCCCTAGCGGGGGGAAAAGCACAGATACGCAGTATTTT	CSARSPSGGKSTDTQYF
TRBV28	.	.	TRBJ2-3	TGTGCCGTCGGGGCAGATACGCAGTATTTT	CAVGADTQYF
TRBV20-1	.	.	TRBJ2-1	TGCAGTGCTAGGGACTACAGCTACAATGAGCAGTTCTTC	CSARDYSYNEQFF
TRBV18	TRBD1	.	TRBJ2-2	TGTGCCAGCTCACCACGTCAGGGGGCTGCGAACACCGGGGAGCTGTTTTTT	CASSPRQGAANTGELFF
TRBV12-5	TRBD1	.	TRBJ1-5	TGTGCTAGTGGTGGATTCGACAGGGCTAGCAATCAGCCCCAGCATTTT	CASGGFDRASNQPQHF
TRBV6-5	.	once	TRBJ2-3	TGTGGGGCCGGGGAACGCACAGATACGCAGTATTTT	CGAGERTDTQYF
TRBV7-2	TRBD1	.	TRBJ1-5	TGTGCCAGCAGCTTAGTACAGGGGGCGGGTCAGCCCCAGCATTTT	CASSLVQGAGQPQHF
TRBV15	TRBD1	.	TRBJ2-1	TGTGCCACCAGCAGAGATTCTTCTAGGCAGGGGGCATCCTACAATGAGCAGTTCTTC	CATSRDSSRQGASYNEQFF
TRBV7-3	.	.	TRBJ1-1	TGTGCCAGCAGCTTAGTGGGGGCAGGTGAAGCTTTCTTT	CASSLVGAGEAFF
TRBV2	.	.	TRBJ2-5	TGTGCCAGCAGTGAAATCCAGGGGCCAGGGACCCAGTACTTC	CASSEIQGPGTQYF
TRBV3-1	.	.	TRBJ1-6	TGTGCCAGCAGCCGAGGGGTGGGCGCAGATAATTCACCCCTCCACTTT	CASSRGVGADNSPLHF
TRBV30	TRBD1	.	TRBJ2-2	TGTGCCTGGAGCGGGACAGGGACTTACACCGGGGAGCTGTTTTTT	CAWSGTGTYTGELFF
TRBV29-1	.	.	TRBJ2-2	TGCAGCGTTGATTCAGAGAACACCGGGGAGCTGTTTTTT	CSVDSENTGELFF
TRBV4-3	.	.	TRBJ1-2	TGCGCCAGCAGTAAAACTAACTATGGCTACACCTTC	CASSKTNYGYTF
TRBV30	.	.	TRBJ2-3	TGTGCCTGGAGCTCATTCGGCCGGGGGACAGATACGCAGTATTTT	CAWSSFGRGTDTQYF
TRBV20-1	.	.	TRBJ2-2	TGCAGTGCTATACGGGGCACCGGGGAGCTGTTTTTT	CSAIRGTGELFF
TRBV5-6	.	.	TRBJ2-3	TGTGCCAGCAGCTCGGGGCTAGCTTCCTTTTCAGATACGCAGTATTTT	CASSSGLASFSDTQYF
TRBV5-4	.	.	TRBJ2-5	TGTGCCAGCAGCTTCAGAGGGGAAGAGACCCAGTACTTC	CASSFRGEETQYF
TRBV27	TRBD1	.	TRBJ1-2	TGTGCCAGCAGAAACCCGGGGACAGGGAGGTACTATGGCTACACCTTC	CASRNPGTGRYYGYTF
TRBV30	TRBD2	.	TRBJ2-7	TGTGCCTGGAGTTTAACGTTAGAGACTAGCGGGGGGACGGACGAGCAGTACTTC	CAWSLTLETSGGTDEQYF
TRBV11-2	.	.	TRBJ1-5	TGTGCCAGCAGCGAAGCCCGCCGGGGGCCCCAGCATTTT	CASSEARRGPQHF
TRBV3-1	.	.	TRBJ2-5	TGTGCCAGCAGCCAAGCCGGCAGCGGTTCCCAGTACTTC	CASSQAGSGSQYF
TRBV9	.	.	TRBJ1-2	TGTGCCAGCAGCGCCGATGCCGGGGCCCAATCAAGGACCTATGGCTACACCTTC	CASSADAGAQSRTYGYTF
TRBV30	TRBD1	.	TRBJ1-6	TGTGCCTGGAGGCCTACCTTCGGACAGGGGAGCTCCTATAATTCACCCCTCCACTTT	CAWRPTFGQGSSYNSPLHF
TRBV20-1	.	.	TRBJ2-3	TGCAGTGCCCAAAGGGGGGGAAGACCAGATACGCAGTATTTT	CSAQRGGRPDTQYF
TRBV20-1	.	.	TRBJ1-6	TGCAGTGCTAGGGCTGGAGAGAATTCACCCCTCCACTTT	CSARAGENSPLHF